Listed below are T cell receptor beta chains from one sample, sequenced in a study of T cell clonotyping in hematopoietic cell transplantation. Method: immunoSEQ multiplex PCR; TCRdb's copy keeps in-frame clones and lacks some. The sample carries 760 or so clones, 50% to 65% recorded once. Sequenced here: peripheral blood mononuclear cells, sampled before stem cell transplant. These receptors all stem from a man aged 45-65 years with myelofibrosis. Some clones in this sample may be carry-over from other donors' samples. Each CDR3 is given with its conserved first and last residue. Fields, in order: V gene, CDR3 protein.

TRBV2 CASRTGPLGEQYF
TRBV27 CASRLHPSYEQYF
TRBV29-1 CSVEDQGYHGYTF
TRBV7-8 CASSLAPDQPQHF
TRBV28 CASSPDRDKGIQYF
TRBV2 CASLAKNIQYF
TRBV29-1 CSVVALAGFTDTQYF
TRBV6-5 CASSPHTDGYGYTF
TRBV5-6 CASSLWSGGWETQYF
TRBV7-2 CASSLVGSGAYEQYF
TRBV28 CASSLSEGTGYEQYF
TRBV5-4 CASSPRLEGNYGYTF
TRBV30 CAWGTPTDTQYF
TRBV7-8 CASSLRTDNSPLHF
TRBV5-1 CASSSGPGLDTQYF
TRBV30 CAWSAGVGNTIYF